Below, one T cell receptor beta chain is given with its context. This sample was taken from a study of blood T cell repertoires in COVID-19. Produced via immunoSEQ multiplex PCR; TCRdb's table is partial and in-frame only. The sample has more than 95,000 clones, under 80% seen once; the top ten hold under 3%. The V and J ends lost 5 bases and 1 base respectively, with 11 bases between them. This CDR3 has 14 residues. The germline gives CDR1 LGHDT, CDR2 YNNKEL (reference sequence). The material sequenced was peripheral blood. This clonotype originated in a middle-aged man with acute or convalescent COVID-19. The genes are TRBV3-1 (or the pseudogene TRBV3-2) and TRBJ1-1; TRBD1 might be the D (6 bases). The CDR3 coding sequence is TGTGCCAGCAGCGATAGGACAGCGAACACTGAAGCTTTCTTT. It is translated as CASSDRTANTEAFF.